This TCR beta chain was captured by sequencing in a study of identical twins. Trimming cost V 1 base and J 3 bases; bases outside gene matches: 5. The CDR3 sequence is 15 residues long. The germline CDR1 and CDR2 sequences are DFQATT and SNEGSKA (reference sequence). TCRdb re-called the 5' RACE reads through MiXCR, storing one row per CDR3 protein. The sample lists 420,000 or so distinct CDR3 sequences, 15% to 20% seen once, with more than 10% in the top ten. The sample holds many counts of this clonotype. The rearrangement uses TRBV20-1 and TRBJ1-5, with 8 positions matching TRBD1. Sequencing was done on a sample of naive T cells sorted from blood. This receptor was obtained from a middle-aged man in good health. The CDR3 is CSARGGQGFNQPQHF. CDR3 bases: TGCAGTGCTAGAGGAGGACAGGGCTTCAATCAGCCCCAGCATTTT.